Each of the 18 T cell receptor beta chains below was sequenced from the same sample in a study of T cell responses to AZD1222 COVID-19 vaccine. Only in-frame clones appear in the TCRdb table, and some are missing; sequencing was by immunoSEQ multiplex PCR. The profile shows about 100,000 clones, 80% to 95% of them singletons. The starting material was peripheral blood, obtained 28 days after the second AZD1222 dose. These receptors were taken from an adult who received the AZD1222 COVID-19 vaccine.

The chain links TRBV5-6 to TRBJ2-7; 11 bases line up with TRBD2. The CDR3 length is 14 residues. The V segment lost 4 bases and the J segment 2 bases; nucleotides outside the gene matches: 2. Germline V gives CDR1 SGHDT, CDR2 YYEEEE. CDR3 DNA: TGTGCCAGCAGCCTTAGCGGGAGGGCCTACGAGCAGTACTTC. Its translation: CASSLSGRAYEQYF.

This sequence joins TRBV5-5 and TRBJ2-7, with 7 bases lining up with TRBD1. CDR1 is SGHKS and CDR2 is YYEKEE in the germline V gene (reference sequence). This CDR3 has 16 amino acids. Unmatched junction bases numbered 10, after V lost 0 bases and J lost 4 bases. As DNA, the CDR3 is TGTGCCAGCAGCTTGGGATTCGGGACAGATTTATACGAGCAGTACTTC. Protein sequence: CASSLGFGTDLYEQYF.

The J gene is TRBJ1-4, the V gene TRBV6-5, with D unresolved. V was cut by 8 bases and J by 5 bases, with 12 bases left in between. Germline V gene sequence: CDR1 MNHEY, CDR2 SVGAGI. This CDR3 contains 13 residues. The CDR3 bases are TGTGCCAGCCGACCAGACCGAAATGAAAAACTGTTTTTT. Its translation is CASRPDRNEKLFF.

This clone was seen just once. V gene TRBV5-5 combines with J gene TRBJ2-7, with a weak D call TRBD1 (5 bases). Germline values: CDR1 SGHKS, CDR2 YYEKEE (reference sequence). There are 15 residues in the CDR3. V shed 4 bases and J shed 3 bases, with 17 bases lying between them. The DNA of the CDR3 is TGTGCCAGCAGCCCAGGGCCTACCTTAAGCTACGAGCAGTACTTC. This gives the protein CASSPGPTLSYEQYF.

J is TRBJ1-1 and V is TRBV7-8; tentative D call: TRBD1 (5 bases). CDR3 length: 14 residues. The ends were cut back, 3 bases at V and 3 bases at J, with 11 bases in the middle. Germline CDR1 SGHVS, CDR2 FQNEAQ. DNA of the CDR3: TGTGCCAGCAGCTTCCGGGACTTGGACACTGAAGCTTTCTTT. It codes for CASSFRDLDTEAFF.

DNA for the CDR3: TGTGCCAGCAGTGGAGAAGGCTACGGCTCCTACAATGAGCAGTTCTTC. Translated: CASSGEGYGSYNEQFF. The chain recombines TRBV2 with TRBJ2-1, with D hard to call. CDR3 size: 16 residues. The germline V and J ends were trimmed by 4 bases and 0 bases, with 13 bases remaining between them. CDR1 is SNHLY, CDR2 FYNNEI, per germline.

V gene TRBV5-4 combines with J gene TRBJ1-5; a weak D match, TRBD1 (5 bases). The CDR3 is 15 residues long. The germline V gene has CDR1 SGHNT and CDR2 YYREEE (reference sequence). V lost 4 bases, J lost 6 bases, and 17 bases lay in between. DNA for the CDR3: TGTGCCAGCAGCGAAGGGACGTCTCACAGTCAGCCCCAGCATTTT. This codes for CASSEGTSHSQPQHF. The full variable domain, its missing parts supplied by reference TRBV5-4 and TRBJ1-5, is ETGVTQSPTHLIKTRGQQVTLRCSSQSGHNTVSWYQQALGQGPQFIFQYYREEENGRGNFPPRFSGLQFPNYSSELNVNALELDDSALYLCASSEGTSHSQPQHFGDGTRLSIL.

The CDR3 spells CASSEVRGLFNSPLHF. In DNA form, the CDR3 reads TGTGCCAGCAGTGAAGTCAGGGGGCTTTTTAATTCACCCCTCCACTTT. The gene calls are TRBV2 and TRBJ1-6; 8 bases agree with TRBD1. CDR3 length equals 16 residues. From germline, CDR1 is SNHLY and CDR2 FYNNEI. V was pared by 1 base and J by 6 bases, with 5 bases of the junction left unmatched. The full variable domain, in which reference TRBV2 and TRBJ1-6 provide the parts outside the CDR3, is EPEVTQTPSHQVTQMGQEVILRCVPISNHLYFYWYRQILGQKVEFLVSFYNNEISEKSEIFDDQFSVERPDGSNFTLKIRSTKLEDSAMYFCASSEVRGLFNSPLHFGNGTRLTVT.

V is TRBV9 and J is TRBJ1-6, with 8 nucleotides matching TRBD1. After removal of 2 bases from V and 4 bases from J, the junction contained 5 bases not matched to a gene. This CDR3 region has 16 residues. Germline CDR1 and CDR2: SGDLS and YYNGEE. The CDR3 reads CASSVLDRGYNSPLHF. As DNA, the CDR3 is TGTGCCAGCAGCGTCCTTGACAGGGGTTATAATTCACCCCTCCACTTT. Using reference TRBV9 and TRBJ1-6 for the parts outside the CDR3, the full variable domain is DSGVTQTPKHLITATGQRVTLRCSPRSGDLSVYWYQQSLDQGLQFLIQYYNGEERAKGNILERFSAQQFPDLHSELNLSSLELGDSALYFCASSVLDRGYNSPLHFGNGTRLTVT.

V usage is TRBV4-1 and J usage is TRBJ2-2; 7 nucleotides agree with TRBD1. Germline CDR1 is MGHRA and CDR2 is YSYEKL. The CDR3 covers 17 residues. With 3 bases clipped from V and 2 bases from J, the junction kept 9 bases outside the gene matches. CDR3 sequence reads: CASSQGYRGFNTGELFF. CDR3 nucleotides: TGCGCCAGCAGCCAGGGATACAGGGGATTCAACACCGGGGAGCTGTTTTTT.

This chain connects TRBV18 to TRBJ2-7, with 8 bases that match TRBD1. J gave up 0 bases and V 0 bases, and 10 bases lay outside the gene matches. Germline V gene data show CDR1 as KGHSH and CDR2 as LQKENI. The CDR3 contains 18 residues. The CDR3 DNA is TGTGCCAGCTCACCACCAAAAGGACAGGGTGTCGGCTCCTACGAGCAGTACTTC. It yields the protein CASSPPKGQGVGSYEQYF.

The chain links TRBV3-1 (or the pseudogene TRBV3-2) to TRBJ2-2, with TRBD1 identical over 7 bases. V dropped 4 bases and J dropped 0; count of bases not matched to a gene: 2. The CDR3 is made up of 15 amino acids. Germline V gene lookup returns CDR1 LGHDT and CDR2 YNNKEL (reference sequence). The DNA of the CDR3 is TGTGCCAGCAGCCGGGACAGACCGAACACCGGGGAGCTGTTTTTT. It is translated as CASSRDRPNTGELFF.

The chain recombines TRBV11-3 with TRBJ1-2, with 10 bases matching TRBD1. The germline gives CDR1 SGHNT, CDR2 YENEEA. There are 14 residues in the CDR3. After removal of 5 bases from V and 7 bases from J, the junction contained 7 bases not matched to a gene. CDR3 residues: CASSPGTGASGYTF. The CDR3 bases are TGTGCCAGCAGCCCCGGGACAGGGGCGAGTGGCTACACCTTC.

The chain carries TRBV5-1 and TRBJ2-7, with D perhaps matching TRBD2 (5 bases). V was pared by 2 bases and J by 0 bases, with 15 bases between. There are 16 residues in the CDR3. The germline CDR1 and CDR2 sequences are SGHRS and YFSETQ. CDR3 amino acids: CASSFGTGISSYEQYF. The DNA for the CDR3 is TGCGCCAGCAGCTTTGGAACCGGGATTAGCTCCTACGAGCAGTACTTC.

This sequence joins TRBV5-6 and TRBJ2-7, with 7 bases lining up with TRBD1. CDR3 length equals 14 residues. J gave up 5 bases and V 2 bases, and 7 bases lay outside the gene matches. Germline CDR1 SGHDT, CDR2 YYEEEE. This CDR3 is CASSFDRVRDEQYF. The CDR3 DNA reads TGTGCCAGCAGCTTCGACAGGGTGAGGGACGAGCAGTACTTC.

Here the CDR3 reads CTSSHRDGPHSPLHF. In nucleotides, the CDR3 is TGCACCAGCAGCCATCGGGACGGCCCCCATTCACCCCTCCACTTT. This chain joins TRBV1 and TRBJ1-6. TRBV1 is a documented pseudogene. This CDR3 is built from 15 residues.

The rearrangement uses TRBV19 and TRBJ1-4; TRBD1 might be the D (5 bases). The germline CDR1 and CDR2 sequences are LNHDA and SQIVND (reference sequence). This CDR3 has 14 residues. Trimming cost V 2 bases and J 10 bases, with 14 bases left between them. CDR3 nucleotides: TGTGCCAGTAGTATAAAGCAGGGACCTCGAAAACTGTTTTTT. Its protein product is CASSIKQGPRKLFF.

The chain employs TRBV30 and TRBJ1-4, with D maybe TRBD1 (6 bases). V lost 0 bases and J lost 8, with 10 bases in between. The CDR3 has 13 amino acids. Germline assignment: CDR1 GTSNPN and CDR2 SVGIG (reference sequence). The CDR3 region is CAWSVRGGEKLFF. The CDR3 DNA is TGTGCCTGGAGTGTCAGGGGAGGGGAAAAACTGTTTTTT.